These 18 T cell receptor beta chains came from one sample sequenced in a study of blood T cell repertoires in COVID-19. Here immunoSEQ multiplex PCR was the method, and the copy in TCRdb shows in-frame clones only, minus some. The sample includes approximately 38,000 clones, roughly 86% of them seen just once. Specimen: peripheral blood. These TCRs come from a human donor in a cohort sampled during active COVID-19.

The chain carries TRBV10-3 and TRBJ1-1; 7 nucleotides match TRBD1. Germline V gene sequence: CDR1 ENHRY, CDR2 SYGVKD. The V gene end was trimmed by 2 bases and the J gene end by 4 bases; junction bases not matched to a gene: 1. The CDR3 runs 13 residues. The CDR3 is CAISETGVTEAFF. The CDR3 DNA sequence: TGTGCCATCAGTGAGACAGGGGTCACTGAAGCTTTCTTT.

The gene calls are TRBV30 and TRBJ1-4; 8 bases line up with TRBD1. CDR1 and CDR2 from the germline V gene are GTSNPN and SVGIG (reference sequence). This CDR3 has 14 residues. V lost 4 bases and J lost 10; bases outside the gene matches: 11. In DNA form, the CDR3 reads TGTGCCTGGACGACCGACAGGGGCCGGGGAAAACTGTTTTTT. Amino acid sequence: CAWTTDRGRGKLFF.

V gene TRBV7-6 combines with J gene TRBJ1-2; the D gene is possibly TRBD1 (5 bases). V was shortened by 1 base and J by 5 bases, with 17 bases between the two germline ends. Germline V gene lookup returns CDR1 SGHVS and CDR2 FNYEAQ. This CDR3 is built from 16 residues. CDR3 sequence (DNA): TGTGCCAGCAGCTTAGTGTTGCAGGGCACTGAGTATGGCTACACCTTC. Amino acid sequence: CASSLVLQGTEYGYTF.

The table lists this clone with a few counts. The V gene is TRBV28, the J gene TRBJ1-1; D is possibly TRBD1 (5 bases). CDR3 length equals 14 residues. Trimming shortened V by 5 bases and J by 3 bases, and 13 bases separated the two germline ends. The germline V gene has CDR1 MDHEN and CDR2 SYDVKM. Written as DNA, the CDR3 is TGTGCCAGCAGTCCGTCGGGGGGAGACACTGAAGCTTTCTTT. This gives the protein CASSPSGGDTEAFF.

V gene TRBV11-3 combines with J gene TRBJ2-1; TRBD1 agrees at 9 bases. The CDR3 is 14 amino acids. Germline loops: CDR1 SGHNT, CDR2 YENEEA. Trimming took 5 bases from V and 8 from J; bases not matched to a gene: 7. CDR3 in amino acids: CASSRDRASDEQFF. In DNA, the CDR3 is TGTGCCAGCAGCCGGGACAGGGCTTCCGATGAGCAGTTCTTC.

V and J are TRBV2 and TRBJ2-7, with D hard to call. Trimming stripped 6 bases from V and 7 bases from J, with 10 bases between. This CDR3 comprises 11 residues. Germline V gene data show CDR1 as SNHLY and CDR2 as FYNNEI. CDR3 region: CASRLPAEQYF. The CDR3 DNA sequence: TGTGCCAGCAGGCTACCCGCGGAGCAGTACTTC. Together with reference TRBV2 and TRBJ2-7, the CDR3 gives the full variable domain: EPEVTQTPSHQVTQMGQEVILRCVPISNHLYFYWYRQILGQKVEFLVSFYNNEISEKSEIFDDQFSVERPDGSNFTLKIRSTKLEDSAMYFCASRLPAEQYFGPGTRLTVT.

The chain joins TRBV5-6 to TRBJ1-1; TRBD1 matches at 7 bases. V trimming: 2 bases; J trimming: 4 bases; junction bases outside the gene matches: 5. CDR1 and CDR2 from the germline V gene are SGHDT and YYEEEE. CDR3 length: 14 amino acids. The CDR3 DNA sequence: TGTGCCAGCAGCTTACAGGGGTTGAGCACTGAAGCTTTCTTT. It translates to CASSLQGLSTEAFF.

The V and J genes are TRBV5-1 and TRBJ2-7; 8 bases match TRBD2. The length of the CDR3 is 15 residues. Looked up from germline, CDR1 is SGHRS and CDR2 is YFSETQ. V shed 4 bases and J 5 bases; nucleotides not matched to a gene: 11. The CDR3 coding sequence is TGCGCCAGCAGCCCCGGGGGGGCCTCCTACCACGAGCAGTACTTC. Amino acids: CASSPGGASYHEQYF.

The chain employs TRBV6-1 and TRBJ1-5; TRBD1 is a possible D gene (6 bases). Germline CDR1 reads MNHNS; CDR2 reads SASEGT. The CDR3 spans 15 residues. V was pared by 2 bases and J by 1 base, with 9 bases between. CDR3 DNA: TGTGCCAGCAGTGAAACAGGGATCAGCAATCAGCCCCAGCATTTT. This codes for CASSETGISNQPQHF.

The chain recombines TRBV4-1 with TRBJ2-5; 7 nucleotides line up with TRBD1. This CDR3 is built from 16 residues. The junction had 10 bases not matched to a gene; V was cut back by 3 bases and J by 3 bases. Germline V gene sequence: CDR1 MGHRA, CDR2 YSYEKL. CDR3 in amino acids: CASSHQRGQKKETQYF. Written as DNA, the CDR3 is TGCGCCAGCAGCCACCAACGGGGACAGAAAAAAGAGACCCAGTACTTC.

The chain carries TRBV2 and TRBJ2-3; 9 bases fit TRBD2. CDR3 size: 20 residues. The germline V gene has CDR1 SNHLY and CDR2 FYNNEI. J gave up 1 base and V 3 bases, and 17 bases lay outside the gene matches. The DNA of the CDR3 is TGTGCCAGCAGTGATCCGAGCGGGAGGCCTCGAGTCCAAGGCACAGATACGCAGTATTTT. It translates to CASSDPSGRPRVQGTDTQYF. The full variable domain, completed using reference TRBV2 and TRBJ2-3, is EPEVTQTPSHQVTQMGQEVILRCVPISNHLYFYWYRQILGQKVEFLVSFYNNEISEKSEIFDDQFSVERPDGSNFTLKIRSTKLEDSAMYFCASSDPSGRPRVQGTDTQYFGPGTRLTVL.

The J gene is TRBJ1-3, the V gene TRBV7-6; a possible D gene is TRBD1 (5 bases). CDR3 length: 15 residues. The germline CDR1 and CDR2 sequences are SGHVS and FNYEAQ. The V gene lost 0 bases and the J gene lost 1 base, with 7 bases spanning the gap. The CDR3 spells CASSLAGLSGNTIYF. The CDR3 region has the DNA TGTGCCAGCAGCTTAGCGGGGCTTTCTGGAAACACCATATATTTT.

The gene calls are TRBV15 and TRBJ2-5; D is perhaps TRBD2 (7 bases). Germline assignment: CDR1 LNHNV and CDR2 YYDKDF (reference sequence). The germline V and J ends were trimmed by 1 base and 3 bases, with 12 bases remaining between them. The CDR3 extends over 15 amino acids. The DNA of the CDR3 is TGTGCCACCAGCAGAGTGGCGGGGGCGGAAGAGACCCAGTACTTC. Amino acids: CATSRVAGAEETQYF.

The chain combines TRBV2 with TRBJ2-5, with TRBD2 matching over 7 bases. The CDR3 covers 14 residues. J was trimmed by 5 bases and V by 2 bases; bases with no gene match: 5. In germline, CDR1 is SNHLY, CDR2 FYNNEI. CDR3 in DNA: TGTGCCAGCAGTGAATACACGCGGGGGGAGACCCAGTACTTC. This encodes CASSEYTRGETQYF. The variable domain in full, with the rest retrieved from reference TRBV2 and TRBJ2-5, is EPEVTQTPSHQVTQMGQEVILRCVPISNHLYFYWYRQILGQKVEFLVSFYNNEISEKSEIFDDQFSVERPDGSNFTLKIRSTKLEDSAMYFCASSEYTRGETQYFGPGTRLLVL.

This sequence joins TRBV10-3 and TRBJ1-1; D is ambiguous. The CDR3 contains 14 residues. V lost 6 bases to trimming and J lost 1 base, with 12 bases between them. Germline V gene lookup returns CDR1 ENHRY and CDR2 SYGVKD. The CDR3 nucleotides are TGTGCCATCAGGGAAAATCAGGAGAACACTGAAGCTTTCTTT. Translation: CAIRENQENTEAFF.

This chain joins TRBV11-1 and TRBJ2-7, with TRBD2 matching 9 bases. CDR3 length: 15 residues. V lost 5 bases to trimming and J lost 2 bases; unmatched junction nucleotides: 7. Germline V lookup: CDR1 SGHAT, CDR2 FQDESV (reference sequence). CDR3 in amino acids: CASSQPGLATYEQYF. The CDR3 DNA reads TGTGCCAGCAGCCAACCGGGACTAGCAACCTACGAGCAGTACTTC.

The chain uses TRBV18 and TRBJ1-2, with 8 bases lining up with TRBD1. J gave up 6 bases and V 3 bases, and 3 bases lay outside the gene matches. The germline CDR1 and CDR2 sequences are KGHSH and LQKENI. The CDR3 length is 13 residues. CDR3 bases: TGTGCCAGCTCACCGGACAGGGCGGATGGCTACACCTTC. This codes for CASSPDRADGYTF.

Only one count was recorded for this clone. The rearrangement uses TRBV6-1 and TRBJ2-3; the match to TRBD2 covers 13 bases. There are 17 residues in the CDR3. Germline loops: CDR1 MNHNS, CDR2 SASEGT. Trimming removed 4 bases from V and 0 bases from J; junction bases left unmatched: 4. The chain's CDR3 is CASSGLAGGPSTDTQYF. CDR3 nucleotide sequence: TGTGCCAGCAGTGGACTAGCGGGGGGCCCTAGCACAGATACGCAGTATTTT.